This TCR beta chain was retrieved from a study of blood T cell repertoires in COVID-19. On the study more broadly: Researchers got acute and convalescent COVID-19 samples from the United States, Italy and Spain.

CDR1 is KGHSH, CDR2 LQKENI, per germline. The V end was cut by 3 bases, the J end by 3 bases, with 6 bases between. CDR3 size: 13 residues. This clone was observed a few times. Only in-frame clones appear in the TCRdb table, and some are missing; sequencing was by immunoSEQ multiplex PCR. The data contain more than 80,000 clones, 80% to 90% of them singletons. This chain links TRBV18 with TRBJ1-5; perhaps TRBD1 as D (5 bases). Specimen: peripheral blood. The TCR comes from a man of 80 years or more with acute or convalescent COVID-19. This CDR3 reads CASSPDNNQPQHF. CDR3 bases: TGTGCCAGCTCACCGGACAACAATCAGCCCCAGCATTTT.